This TCR beta chain was identified during a study of quantifying T cell responses using KT2 cells. As for the study in general: RNA was reverse transcribed with TCR alpha and beta constant-region primers.

This clonotype was detected ten times or more. The CDR3 runs 20 residues. Germline CDR1 reads LGHDT; CDR2 reads YNNKEL (reference sequence). J was trimmed by 6 bases and V by 0 bases; bases with no gene match: 14. Each cDNA got a UMI-containing oligo ligated at its 3' end. An equimolar mix of RC1.1 and RC1.2 primed the beta chain across TRBC1 and TRBC2. MiXCR was run by TCRdb on the UMI-ligation and nested PCR reads, yielding one entry per CDR3 protein. The sample gives under 35,000 distinct CDR3 sequences, approximately 6.8% of which show up once; 15% to 19% is in the top ten. The source of this sequence is a human donor. The chain combines TRBV3-1 with TRBJ2-3; 14 bases agree with TRBD2. Specimen: PBMCs spiked with cells of the T cell clone KT2. CDR3 residues: CASSQEIFGRLAGGEDTQYF. The CDR3 DNA reads TGTGCCAGCAGCCAAGAAATCTTTGGTCGACTAGCGGGAGGGGAGGATACGCAGTATTTT.